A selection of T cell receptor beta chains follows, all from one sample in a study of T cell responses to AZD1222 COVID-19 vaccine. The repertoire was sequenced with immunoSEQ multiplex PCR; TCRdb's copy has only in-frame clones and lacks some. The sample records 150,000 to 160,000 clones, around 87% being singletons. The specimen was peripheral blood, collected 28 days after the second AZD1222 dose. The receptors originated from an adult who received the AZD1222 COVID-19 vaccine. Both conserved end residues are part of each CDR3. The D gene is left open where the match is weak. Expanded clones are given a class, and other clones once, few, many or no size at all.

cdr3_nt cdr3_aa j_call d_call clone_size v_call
TGTGCCAGCACCCCGGGAGGGCCTAACTATGGCTACACCTTC CASTPGGPNYGYTF TRBJ1-2 . once TRBV28
TGTGCCAGCAGCTTACCCCGGGCCTATAGTGGGGAGAGGGATACGCAGTATTTT CASSLPRAYSGERDTQYF TRBJ2-3 . . TRBV7-8
TGTGCCAGCAGCCAAGTCTCCTTCTGGCCCGCGGAGACCCAGTACTTC CASSQVSFWPAETQYF TRBJ2-5 . . TRBV14
TGTGCCAGCAGCTTAGTACGCTTGGGGCACGGGGAGCTGTTTTTT CASSLVRLGHGELFF TRBJ2-2 . . TRBV7-6
TGTGCCAGCAGCCCTCGACAGGGGGTTAGCTATGGCTACACCTTC CASSPRQGVSYGYTF TRBJ1-2 TRBD1 . TRBV7-2
TGCGCCAGCAGCTTGGAAGGGGGCTCCTACAATGAGCAGTTCTTC CASSLEGGSYNEQFF TRBJ2-1 . . TRBV5-1
TGTGCCAGGGGACTAGCGGGAGTCTACAATGAGCAGTTCTTC CARGLAGVYNEQFF TRBJ2-1 TRBD2 . TRBV19
TGCGCCAGCAGCGGGGTAGGGGGTGCAGATACGCAGTATTTT CASSGVGGADTQYF TRBJ2-3 . . TRBV5-1
TGTGCCAGCAGCCCCGAGAGACACAAGAACACTGAAGCTTTCTTT CASSPERHKNTEAFF TRBJ1-1 . once TRBV5-4
TGTGCCAGCACCTACCGGGACAGGGGGGAAAAACTGTTTTTT CASTYRDRGEKLFF TRBJ1-4 TRBD1 . TRBV2
TGTGCCAGCAGCCACAGTTATGAGCAGTTCTTC CASSHSYEQFF TRBJ2-1 . . TRBV14
TGTGCCAGCAGTTTACAGGGCTCCTACGAGCAGTACTTC CASSLQGSYEQYF TRBJ2-7 . . TRBV28
TGTGCCAGCAGTTACCCGAACAACTACCAAGCCATATCCTACGAGCAGTACTTC CASSYPNNYQAISYEQYF TRBJ2-7 . few TRBV6-2/TRBV6-3
TGTGCCAGCCATTCTGGGACAGGGGGCACCGGGGAGCTGTTTTTT CASHSGTGGTGELFF TRBJ2-2 TRBD1 . TRBV2
TGTGCCAGCAATGGAGGATCTAACTATGGCTACACCTTC CASNGGSNYGYTF TRBJ1-2 . . TRBV6-5
TGTGCCAGCAGCCAACCCACAGGACAGGTGTATGGTAACAATGAGCAGTTCTTC CASSQPTGQVYGNNEQFF TRBJ2-1 TRBD1 . TRBV14
TGCAGCGTCCGACAGGGGGCTAACTATGGCTACACCTTC CSVRQGANYGYTF TRBJ1-2 TRBD1 . TRBV29-1
TGTGCCAGCAGGCGATTGGGGGGCGGGAGCTCTGGGGCCAACGTCCTGACTTTC CASRRLGGGSSGANVLTF TRBJ2-6 . medium-sized TRBV27
TGCGCCAGCAGCTTGGAGGGTAGCAATCAGCCCCAGCATTTT CASSLEGSNQPQHF TRBJ1-5 . once TRBV5-1
TGTGCCAGCAGCTTCATCCGCACAGATACGCAGTATTTT CASSFIRTDTQYF TRBJ2-3 . few TRBV12-3/TRBV12-4
TGTGCCAGCAGCTTGTCCGGGACAGGGGTGCACGAGCAGTACTTC CASSLSGTGVHEQYF TRBJ2-7 TRBD1 . TRBV7-2
TGTGCCAGTAGTGACCCGGGGGGGACAGGCACAGATACGCAGTATTTT CASSDPGGTGTDTQYF TRBJ2-3 . once TRBV19
TGTGCCAGCTCACGTATGACTAGAGACAACAATGAGCAGTTCTTC CASSRMTRDNNEQFF TRBJ2-1 . . TRBV18
TGTGCCAGTAGTATCGGGAGGGGTAGAACTGAAGCTTTCTTT CASSIGRGRTEAFF TRBJ1-1 . . TRBV19
TGTGCCAGCAGTCCTCGGGGTAGCGGGAGGGCCAGCACAGATACGCAGTATTTT CASSPRGSGRASTDTQYF TRBJ2-3 TRBD2 . TRBV6-6
TGTGCCTGGAGTGTACGTGGGCTCGGTCGTAATTCACCCCTCCACTTT CAWSVRGLGRNSPLHF TRBJ1-6 . . TRBV30
TGTGCCAGCAGCCAGGACATATCCAACTTGGGGGAACTGTTTTTT CASSQDISNLGELFF TRBJ1-4 . . TRBV3-1/TRBV3-2
TGTGCCAGCAGCCTCGCGGTGGTTATGGAAGCTTTCTTT CASSLAVVMEAFF TRBJ1-1 . . TRBV28
TGCGCCAGCAGCCAAGAGGGGATAGGAGGTCAGCCCCAGCATTTT CASSQEGIGGQPQHF TRBJ1-5 . . TRBV4-1
TGTGCCAGCACCCGGTTCAGCTACAATGAGCAGTTCTTC CASTRFSYNEQFF TRBJ2-1 . . TRBV6-5
TGTGCCACCAGCAGAGACCCGGGACGGGAAGCTTTCTTT CATSRDPGREAFF TRBJ1-1 . . TRBV15
TGCGCCAGCAGCCAAGCACTAGGTACGCAGTATTTT CASSQALGTQYF TRBJ2-3 . . TRBV4-1
TGTGCCAGCAGTCGTACAGGGAATGAGCAGTTCTTC CASSRTGNEQFF TRBJ2-1 . . TRBV5-4
TGTGCCAGCAGCATTCGCGGTGAAGGGGCCGGGACTAGCGGCAATGAGCAGTTCTTC CASSIRGEGAGTSGNEQFF TRBJ2-1 TRBD2 once TRBV27
TGTGCCAGTAGTGGGGACGGTCATCAGCCCCAGCATTTT CASSGDGHQPQHF TRBJ1-5 . . TRBV19
TGTGCCAGCGGATGGGGACTGAATCAGCCCCAGCATTTT CASGWGLNQPQHF TRBJ1-5 . few TRBV28
TGTGCCAGCAGCTTCCCGGGGACAGGGATCAGGCACGAGCAGTACTTC CASSFPGTGIRHEQYF TRBJ2-7 TRBD1 . TRBV5-6
TGCAGCGTAGGGACAGGCAGCGCAGATACGCAGTATTTT CSVGTGSADTQYF TRBJ2-3 TRBD1 once TRBV29-1
TGTGCCAGCAGCTTCGGGACAGCAGTTCAAGAGACCCAGTACTTC CASSFGTAVQETQYF TRBJ2-5 TRBD1 few TRBV7-2
TGTGCCCATTCGTCAGGGATTAATGAAAAACTGTTTTTT CAHSSGINEKLFF TRBJ1-4 . . TRBV30
TGTGCCAGCAGTTTAGTCAGGGCAGGAGAGACCCAGTACTTC CASSLVRAGETQYF TRBJ2-5 . . TRBV28
TGTGCCAGTAGTATCAGGGAGCGAGACACAGATACGCAGTATTTT CASSIRERDTDTQYF TRBJ2-3 . . TRBV19
TGTGCCAGTAGTATCCTAGCGGGAGAGGCCCAACGGAGGAATGAGCAGTTCTTC CASSILAGEAQRRNEQFF TRBJ2-1 TRBD2 once TRBV19
TGCGCCAGCAGCTTGTTGACAACCGACGTCCTGACTTTC CASSLLTTDVLTF TRBJ2-6 . . TRBV5-1
TGTGCCAGCAGTTTAGACCTGGATAACTATGGCTACACCTTC CASSLDLDNYGYTF TRBJ1-2 . . TRBV7-2
TGTGCCAGCAGCTTGAATAGCGGGAGTTTTAATGAGCAGTTCTTC CASSLNSGSFNEQFF TRBJ2-1 TRBD2 . TRBV5-4
TGTGCCAGCAGCGTAGGAGGGGCAGGCGGGGAGCCAGATACGCAGTATTTT CASSVGGAGGEPDTQYF TRBJ2-3 . . TRBV9